The source of this TCR beta chain is a study of CD8 T cells in Susac syndrome. Reverse transcription of roughly 0.45 to 1 ug RNA was performed with random hexamers. TCRdb recomputed calls from the immunoSEQ multiplex PCR reads with MiXCR, one row per CDR3 protein. This sample has about 90,000 distinct CDR3 sequences, with around 96% found just once. The CDR3 sequence is 12 residues long. Trimming took off 3 bases at V and 8 bases at J, with 10 bases between the two ends. CDR1 and CDR2 (germline): MGHDK, SYGVNS. This receptor was identified in a human donor with Susac syndrome. The gene calls are TRBV25-1 and TRBJ1-1; D remains ambiguous. Sequenced material: CD8+ T cells from PBMCs. The DNA of the CDR3 is TGTGCCAGCAGTGAGAGTGGTCCAGAAGCTTTCTTT. Its protein product is CASSESGPEAFF.